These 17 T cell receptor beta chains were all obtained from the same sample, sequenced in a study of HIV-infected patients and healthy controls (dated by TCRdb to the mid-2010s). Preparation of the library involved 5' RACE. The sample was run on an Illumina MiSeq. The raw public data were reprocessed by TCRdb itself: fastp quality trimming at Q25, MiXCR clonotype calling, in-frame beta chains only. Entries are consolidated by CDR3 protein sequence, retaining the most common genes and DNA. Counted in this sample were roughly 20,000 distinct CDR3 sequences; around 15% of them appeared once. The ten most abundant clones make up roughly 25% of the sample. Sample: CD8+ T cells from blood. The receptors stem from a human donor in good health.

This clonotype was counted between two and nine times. In DNA form, the CDR3 reads TGTGCCAGCAGCCCTACAGGGGCCCTTGGGCAGTTCTTC. It encodes CASSPTGALGQFF. This rearrangement joins TRBV12-3 or TRBV12-4 to TRBJ2-1; TRBD1 aligns across 7 bases. The CDR3 length is 13 residues. V shed 6 bases and J 12 bases; nucleotides not matched to a gene: 11.

This CDR3 is CASSVGLEPRTDTQYF. The CDR3 bases are TGTGCCAGCAGCGTGGGTCTGGAACCCCGCACAGATACGCAGTATTTT. This rearrangement joins TRBV9 to TRBJ2-3, with D hard to call. V was pared by 2 bases and J by 1 base, with 14 bases between. This CDR3 comprises 16 residues. Germline V gives CDR1 SGDLS, CDR2 YYNGEE.

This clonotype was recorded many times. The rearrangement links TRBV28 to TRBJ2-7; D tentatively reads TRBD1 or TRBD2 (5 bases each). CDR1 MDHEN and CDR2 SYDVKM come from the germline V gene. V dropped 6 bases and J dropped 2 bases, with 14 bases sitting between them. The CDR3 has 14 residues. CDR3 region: CASRTGTVAYEQYF. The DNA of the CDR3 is TGTGCCAGCAGGACCGGGACGGTCGCCTACGAGCAGTACTTC.

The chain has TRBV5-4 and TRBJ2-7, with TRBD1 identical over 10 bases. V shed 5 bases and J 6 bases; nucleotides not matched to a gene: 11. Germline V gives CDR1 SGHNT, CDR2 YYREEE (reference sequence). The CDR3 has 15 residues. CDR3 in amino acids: CASSSGTGAPLEQYF. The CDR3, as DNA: TGTGCCAGCAGTTCCGGGACAGGGGCCCCCCTCGAGCAGTACTTC.

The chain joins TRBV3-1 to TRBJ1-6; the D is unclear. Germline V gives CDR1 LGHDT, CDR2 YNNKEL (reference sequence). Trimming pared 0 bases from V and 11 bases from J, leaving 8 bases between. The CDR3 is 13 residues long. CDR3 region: CASSQERFTPLHF. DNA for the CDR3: TGTGCCAGCAGCCAAGAGCGATTTACACCCCTCCACTTT. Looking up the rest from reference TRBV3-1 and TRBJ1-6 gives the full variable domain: DTAVSQTPKYLVTQMGNDKSIKCEQNLGHDTMYWYKQDSKKFLKIMFSYNNKELIINETVPNRFSPKSPDKAHLNLHINSLELGDSAVYFCASSQERFTPLHFGNGTRLTVT.

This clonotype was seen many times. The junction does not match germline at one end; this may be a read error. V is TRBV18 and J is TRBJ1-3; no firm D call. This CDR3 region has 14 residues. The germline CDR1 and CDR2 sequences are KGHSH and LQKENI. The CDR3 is CASSSPGLSNTIYF. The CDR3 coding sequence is TGTGCCAGCTCATCACCCGGGCTCAGTAACACCATATATTTT.

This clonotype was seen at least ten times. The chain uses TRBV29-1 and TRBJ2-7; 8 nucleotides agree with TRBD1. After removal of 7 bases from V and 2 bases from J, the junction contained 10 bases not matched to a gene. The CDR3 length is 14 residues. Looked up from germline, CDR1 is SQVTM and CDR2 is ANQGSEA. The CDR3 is CSAGGEQGAYEQYF. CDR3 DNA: TGCAGCGCAGGCGGGGAACAGGGGGCCTACGAGCAGTACTTC.

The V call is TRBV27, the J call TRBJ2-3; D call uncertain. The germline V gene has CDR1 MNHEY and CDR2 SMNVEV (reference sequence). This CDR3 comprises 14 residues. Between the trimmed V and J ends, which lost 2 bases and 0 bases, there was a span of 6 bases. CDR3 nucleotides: TGTGCCAGCAGTTTAGCCACTAGCACAGATACGCAGTATTTT. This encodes CASSLATSTDTQYF.

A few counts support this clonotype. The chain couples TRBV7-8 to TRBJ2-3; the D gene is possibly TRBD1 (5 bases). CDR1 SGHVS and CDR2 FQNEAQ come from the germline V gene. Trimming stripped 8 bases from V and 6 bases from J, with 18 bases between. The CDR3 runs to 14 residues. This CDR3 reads CASFPYTGHDTQYF. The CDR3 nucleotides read TGTGCCAGCTTCCCTTATACAGGTCATGATACGCAGTATTTT.

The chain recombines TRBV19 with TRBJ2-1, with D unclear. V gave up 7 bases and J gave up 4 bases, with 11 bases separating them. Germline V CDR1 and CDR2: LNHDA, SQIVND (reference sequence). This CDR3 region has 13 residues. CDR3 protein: CASTHGPYNEQFF. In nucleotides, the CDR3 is TGTGCCAGTACCCATGGCCCTTACAATGAGCAGTTCTTC.

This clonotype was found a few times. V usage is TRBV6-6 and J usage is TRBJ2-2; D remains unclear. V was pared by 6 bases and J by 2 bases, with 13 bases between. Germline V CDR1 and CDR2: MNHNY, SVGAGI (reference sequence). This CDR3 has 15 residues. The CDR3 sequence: CASSRAEQNTGELFF. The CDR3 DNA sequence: TGTGCCAGCAGCCGGGCCGAGCAAAACACCGGGGAGCTGTTTTTT.

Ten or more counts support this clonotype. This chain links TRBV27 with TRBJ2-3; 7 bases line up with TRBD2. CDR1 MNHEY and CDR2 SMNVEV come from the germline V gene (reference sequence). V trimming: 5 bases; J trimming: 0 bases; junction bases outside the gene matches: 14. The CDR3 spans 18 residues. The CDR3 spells CASSPLSGAISSTDTQYF. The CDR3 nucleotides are TGTGCCAGCAGTCCACTAAGCGGGGCCATCTCTAGCACAGATACGCAGTATTTT.

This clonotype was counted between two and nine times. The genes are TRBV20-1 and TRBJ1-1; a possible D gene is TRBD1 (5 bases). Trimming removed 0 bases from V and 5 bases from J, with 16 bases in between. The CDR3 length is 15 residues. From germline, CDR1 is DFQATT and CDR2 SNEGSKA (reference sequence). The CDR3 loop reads CSARDVAGRETEAFF. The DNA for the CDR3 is TGCAGTGCTAGAGATGTGGCAGGGAGGGAAACTGAAGCTTTCTTT.

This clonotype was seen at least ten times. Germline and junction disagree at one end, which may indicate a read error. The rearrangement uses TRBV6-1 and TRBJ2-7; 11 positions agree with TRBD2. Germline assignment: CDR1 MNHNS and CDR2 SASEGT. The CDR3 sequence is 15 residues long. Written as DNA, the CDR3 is TGTGCCAGCAGGGAAGACCTAGCGGGAGGTTACGAGCAGTACTTC. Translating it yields CASREDLAGGYEQYF.

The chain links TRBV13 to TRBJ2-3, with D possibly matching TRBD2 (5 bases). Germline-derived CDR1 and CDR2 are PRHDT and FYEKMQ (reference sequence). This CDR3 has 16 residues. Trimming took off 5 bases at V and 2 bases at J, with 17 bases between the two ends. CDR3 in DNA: TGTGCCAGCAGCCCGCGGACTTCGTCTACCACAGATACGCAGTATTTT. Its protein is CASSPRTSSTTDTQYF.

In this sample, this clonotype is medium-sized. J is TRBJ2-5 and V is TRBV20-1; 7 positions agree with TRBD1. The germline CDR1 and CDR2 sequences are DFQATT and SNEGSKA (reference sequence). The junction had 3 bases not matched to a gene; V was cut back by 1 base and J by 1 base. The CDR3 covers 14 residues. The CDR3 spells CSARAPGGQETQYF. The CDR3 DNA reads TGCAGTGCTAGAGCTCCAGGGGGCCAAGAGACCCAGTACTTC.

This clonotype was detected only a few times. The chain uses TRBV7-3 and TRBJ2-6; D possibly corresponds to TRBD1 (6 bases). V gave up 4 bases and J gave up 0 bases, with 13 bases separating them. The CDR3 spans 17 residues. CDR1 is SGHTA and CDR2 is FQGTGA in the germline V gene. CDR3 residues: CASSYGTFPSGANVLTF. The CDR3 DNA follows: TGTGCCAGCAGCTACGGGACATTCCCCTCTGGGGCCAACGTCCTGACTTTC.